Following are 16 T cell receptor beta chains from one sample sequenced in a study of cytomegalovirus exposure and HLA in healthy donors. PCR used 60 Vbeta primers and 13 Jbeta primers. TCRdb's copy holds only in-frame clones and misses some; the assay was immunoSEQ multiplex PCR. The sample records 90,000 or so clones, under 80% being singletons. Material: PBMCs. The source is a man between 25 and 39 years old in good health and CMV-seropositive.

In its sample, this clone was seen once. The chain is built from TRBV7-8 and TRBJ1-4; 7 nucleotides line up with TRBD1. V dropped 1 base and J dropped 7; count of bases not matched to a gene: 6. CDR3 length: 15 amino acids. Per the germline V gene, CDR1 is SGHVS and CDR2 is FQNEAQ. Here the CDR3 DNA reads TGTGCCAGCAGCTTAGAAACAGGGGTTAGTGAAAAACTGTTTTTT. It codes for CASSLETGVSEKLFF.

This clone appeared a single time. In nucleotides, the CDR3 is TGCGCCAGCAGCTTGGAAAGTTCCTACGAGCAGTACTTC. Translated: CASSLESSYEQYF. V and J are TRBV5-1 and TRBJ2-5; D gene uncertain. The J call is doubtful: the DNA matches TRBJ2-7 better. This CDR3 spans 13 amino acids. The germline CDR1 and CDR2 sequences are SGHRS and YFSETQ.

The V call is TRBV27, the J call TRBJ2-7; possibly TRBD1 for D (6 bases). V was pared by 0 bases and J by 1 base, with 16 bases between. CDR1 and CDR2 from the germline V gene are MNHEY and SMNVEV (reference sequence). The CDR3 extends over 17 amino acids. The CDR3, as DNA: TGTGCCAGCAGTTTATCGACGGCAGGGGATCGGTCCTACGAGCAGTACTTC. Protein product: CASSLSTAGDRSYEQYF.

This chain connects TRBV6-5 to TRBJ1-5; 7 bases line up with TRBD1. V was clipped by 5 bases and J by 6 bases; unmatched bases: 7. The CDR3 totals 14 residues. The germline V gene encodes CDR1 MNHEY and CDR2 SVGAGI. CDR3 amino acids: CASSLQAGGQPQHF. As DNA, the CDR3 is TGTGCCAGCAGTCTACAGGCAGGGGGTCAGCCCCAGCATTTT.

This clone came up a few times. The chain carries TRBV6-1 and TRBJ1-1, with D uncertain. From germline, CDR1 is MNHNS and CDR2 SASEGT. Trimming removed 5 bases at V and 1 base at J, with 14 bases between. This CDR3 has 15 residues. CDR3 loop: CASSPPNRGNTEAFF. The CDR3 DNA is TGTGCCAGCAGTCCCCCAAATCGGGGGAACACTGAAGCTTTCTTT.

The chain joins TRBV6-5 to TRBJ1-5; D perhaps matches TRBD1 (6 bases). Deletions cut 7 bases from V and 9 bases from J, with 22 bases between. This CDR3 is 15 amino acids long. Germline V gives CDR1 MNHEY, CDR2 SVGAGI. CDR3 amino acids: CASIPWGHPAVPQHF. The DNA of the CDR3 is TGTGCCAGCATCCCCTGGGGACACCCTGCCGTGCCCCAGCATTTT.

V is TRBV11-3 and J is TRBJ1-1; D unresolved. There are 13 residues in the CDR3. V shed 6 bases and J shed 3 bases, with 11 bases lying between them. Germline CDR1 SGHNT, CDR2 YENEEA. The CDR3 loop is CASSLAPDTEAFF. The CDR3 DNA follows: TGTGCCAGCAGTCTGGCCCCAGACACTGAAGCTTTCTTT.

The V call is TRBV6-6, the J call TRBJ2-3, with D tentatively TRBD1 (5 bases). V was trimmed by 4 bases and J by 1 base, leaving 12 bases between them. Looked up from germline, CDR1 is MNHNY and CDR2 is SVGAGI (reference sequence). This CDR3 has 15 residues. Written as DNA, the CDR3 is TGTGCCAGCAGTTTCATCCAGGGCCGCACAGATACGCAGTATTTT. Translation: CASSFIQGRTDTQYF.

V usage is TRBV5-1 and J usage is TRBJ1-1, with D maybe TRBD1 (6 bases). Trimming shortened V by 3 bases and J by 0 bases, and 6 bases separated the two germline ends. CDR3 length equals 13 residues. CDR1 is SGHRS, CDR2 YFSETQ, per germline. The CDR3, as DNA: TGCGCCAGCAGCTCAGGGGTGAACACTGAAGCTTTCTTT. It translates to CASSSGVNTEAFF.

The chain carries TRBV9 and TRBJ2-3; 7 positions match TRBD1. The germline V gene has CDR1 SGDLS and CDR2 YYNGEE. J lost 2 bases, V lost 4 bases, and 7 bases had no gene match. The CDR3 is 15 residues long. The CDR3 sequence: CASSSPGQSTDTQYF. CDR3 DNA sequence: TGTGCCAGCAGCTCACCGGGACAGTCCACAGATACGCAGTATTTT.

The rearrangement links TRBV29-1 to TRBJ1-2, with D unresolved. Germline V CDR1 and CDR2: SQVTM, ANQGSEA. The CDR3 is 13 amino acids. Trimming left V 4 bases short and J 3 bases short, with 12 bases between. The CDR3 DNA is TGCAGCGTTGTTCGAGAACTATACTATGGCTACACCTTC. Translating it yields CSVVRELYYGYTF.

The chain combines TRBV7-9 with TRBJ1-5; 9 nucleotides align to TRBD1. This CDR3 region has 17 residues. J lost 4 bases, V lost 0 bases, and 7 bases had no gene match. Germline CDR1 SEHNR, CDR2 FQNEAQ (reference sequence). The CDR3: CASSLAVQGAENQPQHF. CDR3 DNA sequence: TGTGCCAGCAGCTTAGCGGTACAGGGGGCGGAAAATCAGCCCCAGCATTTT.

This clone was observed once. CDR3 in amino acids: CASSFSGGAETQYF. Written as DNA, the CDR3 is TGTGCCAGCAGTTTTAGCGGGGGGGCAGAGACCCAGTACTTC. The chain has TRBV7-2 and TRBJ2-5; TRBD2 aligns across 11 bases. CDR3 size: 14 residues. J gave up 4 bases and V 6 bases, and 4 bases lay outside the gene matches. Germline V CDR1 and CDR2: SGHTA, FQGNSA.

The V call is TRBV7-2, the J call TRBJ1-6, with TRBD1 matching over 8 bases. Germline V gives CDR1 SGHTA, CDR2 FQGNSA. The CDR3 loop spans 15 amino acids. Trimming at V came to 3 bases and at J to 8 bases, leaving 6 bases not matched to a gene. CDR3 in amino acids: CASSFRQGADSPLHF. The CDR3, as DNA: TGTGCCAGCAGCTTTAGGCAGGGGGCGGATTCACCCCTCCACTTT.

The V gene is TRBV7-3, the J gene TRBJ2-3, with 7 bases matching TRBD2. The junction had 16 bases not matched to a gene; V was cut back by 3 bases and J by 1 base. The germline V gene encodes CDR1 SGHTA and CDR2 FQGTGA. The CDR3 runs 19 residues. The CDR3 here is CASSLRGGRMTLRTDTQYF. CDR3 in DNA: TGTGCCAGCAGCTTGCGCGGGGGTAGAATGACTCTACGCACAGATACGCAGTATTTT.

This chain links TRBV6-6 with TRBJ2-2; a weak D match, TRBD2 (6 bases). Germline loops: CDR1 MNHNY, CDR2 SVGAGI (reference sequence). CDR3 length: 16 amino acids. V lost 5 bases and J 5 bases, leaving 18 bases between the germline ends. CDR3 DNA sequence: TGTGCCAGCAGTCCAATTTCGTTGGGGGGAACCGGGGAGCTGTTTTTT. As protein: CASSPISLGGTGELFF.